These T cell receptor beta chains were read from a single sample in a study of Graves' ophthalmopathy and Graves' hyperthyroidism. TCRdb redid the calling of the multiplex PCR reads with MiXCR, one entry per CDR3 protein. The table has about 240,000 distinct CDR3 sequences, around 50% seen once. Sequencing was carried out using peripheral blood. These receptors were taken from an adult man with Graves' ophthalmopathy. The conserved cysteine and the conserved F or W are not part of the CDR3 here. A D gene is named only where the DNA matches it firmly.

d_call j_call v_call cdr3_aa
- TRBJ1-1 TRBV29-1 SVERGMGAEAF
- TRBJ2-7 TRBV2 ASMTGSYEQY
- TRBJ2-2 TRBV29-1 SVTRGGSGELF
- TRBJ1-1 TRBV7-2 ASSLGTLTYTEAF
- TRBJ2-2 TRBV7-2 ASSLVASTGELF
- TRBJ2-5 TRBV6-6 ASSYGSQETQY
- TRBJ2-2 TRBV7-3 ASSRQGTANTGELF
- TRBJ2-5 TRBV5-8 ASSRFTQETQY
- TRBJ2-5 TRBV14 ASSQQWEQETQY
- TRBJ2-7 TRBV9 ASSVAEDSYVGQY
TRBD2 TRBJ2-5 TRBV4-1 ASSQAPAGGRKTQY
TRBD2 TRBJ2-5 TRBV10-3 AISDQSGRSWETQY
- TRBJ2-5 TRBV11-1 ASSQAGPQETQY
- TRBJ2-5 TRBV20-1 SASRGSQETQY